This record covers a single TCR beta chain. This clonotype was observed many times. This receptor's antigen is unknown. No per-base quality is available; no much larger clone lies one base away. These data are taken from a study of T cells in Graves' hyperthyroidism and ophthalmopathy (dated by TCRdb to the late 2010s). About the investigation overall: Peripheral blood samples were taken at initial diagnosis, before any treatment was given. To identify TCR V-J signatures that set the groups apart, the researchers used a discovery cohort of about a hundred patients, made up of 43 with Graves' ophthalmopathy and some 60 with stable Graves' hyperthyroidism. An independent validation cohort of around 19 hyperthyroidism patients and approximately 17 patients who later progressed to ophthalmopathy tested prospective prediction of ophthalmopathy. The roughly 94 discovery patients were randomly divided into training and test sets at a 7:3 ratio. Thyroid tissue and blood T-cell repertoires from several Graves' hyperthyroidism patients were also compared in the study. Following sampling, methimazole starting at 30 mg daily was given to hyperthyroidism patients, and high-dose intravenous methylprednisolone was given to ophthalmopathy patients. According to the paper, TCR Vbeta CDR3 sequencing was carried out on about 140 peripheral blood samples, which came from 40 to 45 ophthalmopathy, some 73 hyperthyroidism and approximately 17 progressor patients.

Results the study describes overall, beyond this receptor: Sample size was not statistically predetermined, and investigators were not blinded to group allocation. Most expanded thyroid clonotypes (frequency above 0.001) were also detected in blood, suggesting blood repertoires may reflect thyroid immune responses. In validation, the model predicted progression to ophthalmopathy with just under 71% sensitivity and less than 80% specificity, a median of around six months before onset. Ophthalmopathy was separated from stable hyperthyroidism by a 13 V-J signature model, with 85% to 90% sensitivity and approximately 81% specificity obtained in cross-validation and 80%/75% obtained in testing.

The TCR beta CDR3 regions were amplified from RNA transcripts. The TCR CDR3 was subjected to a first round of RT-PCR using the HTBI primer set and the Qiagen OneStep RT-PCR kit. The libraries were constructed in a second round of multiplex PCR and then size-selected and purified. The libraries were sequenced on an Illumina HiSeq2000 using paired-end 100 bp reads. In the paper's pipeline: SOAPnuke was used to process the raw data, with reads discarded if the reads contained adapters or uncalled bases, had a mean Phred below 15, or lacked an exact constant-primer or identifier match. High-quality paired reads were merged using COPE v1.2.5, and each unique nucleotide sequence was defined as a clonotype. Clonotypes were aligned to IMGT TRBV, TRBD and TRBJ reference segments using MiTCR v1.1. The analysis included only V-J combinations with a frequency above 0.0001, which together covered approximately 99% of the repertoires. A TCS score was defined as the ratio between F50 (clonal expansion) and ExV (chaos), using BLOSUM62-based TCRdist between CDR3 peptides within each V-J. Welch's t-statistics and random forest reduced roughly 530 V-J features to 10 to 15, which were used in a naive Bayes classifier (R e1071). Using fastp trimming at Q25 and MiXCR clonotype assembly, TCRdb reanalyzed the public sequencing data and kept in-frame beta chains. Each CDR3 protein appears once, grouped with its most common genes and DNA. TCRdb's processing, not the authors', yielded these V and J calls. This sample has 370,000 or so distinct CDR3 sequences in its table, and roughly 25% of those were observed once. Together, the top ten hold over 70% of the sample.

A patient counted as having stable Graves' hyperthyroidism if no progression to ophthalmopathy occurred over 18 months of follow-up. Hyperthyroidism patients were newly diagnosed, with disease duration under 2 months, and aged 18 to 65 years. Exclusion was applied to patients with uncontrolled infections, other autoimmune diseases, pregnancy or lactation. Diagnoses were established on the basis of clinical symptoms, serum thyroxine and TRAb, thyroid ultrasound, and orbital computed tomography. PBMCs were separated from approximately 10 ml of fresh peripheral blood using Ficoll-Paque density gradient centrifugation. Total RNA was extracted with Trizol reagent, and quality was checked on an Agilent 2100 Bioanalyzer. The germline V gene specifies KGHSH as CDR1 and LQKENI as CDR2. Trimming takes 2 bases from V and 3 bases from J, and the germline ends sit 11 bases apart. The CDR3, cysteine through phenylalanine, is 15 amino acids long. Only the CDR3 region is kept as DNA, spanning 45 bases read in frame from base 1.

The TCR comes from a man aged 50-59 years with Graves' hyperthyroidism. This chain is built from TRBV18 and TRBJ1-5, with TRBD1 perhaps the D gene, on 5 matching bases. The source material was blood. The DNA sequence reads TGTGCCAGCTCACCAATAGGGGCATCCAATCAGCCCCAGCATTTT. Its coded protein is CASSPIGASNQPQHF.